Each of the 12 T cell receptor beta chains below was sequenced from the same sample in a study of human T cells and chemical hapten exposure. Time point noted: healthy volunteer bleed at 2 weeks. Total RNA was isolated from whole blood that had not been fractionated. Using its own MiXCR run on the RACE reads, TCRdb lists one record per CDR3 protein. This table holds around 31,000 distinct CDR3 sequences, 7.4% found once. Sequences were obtained from whole blood. The receptors shown here come from a human donor in good health. Some clones in this sample may be carry-over from other donors' samples.

This clonotype was observed at least ten times. The gene calls are TRBV28 and TRBJ1-1; D possibly corresponds to TRBD1 (6 bases). CDR3 length: 15 amino acids. Trimming removed 6 bases from V and 6 bases from J, with 20 bases in between. Per germline, CDR1 MDHEN and CDR2 SYDVKM. CDR3 protein: CASSSIGQRGSEAFF. The CDR3 bases are TGTGCCAGCAGCTCCATCGGACAGCGAGGGTCTGAAGCTTTCTTT.

This clonotype was counted many times. The rearrangement uses TRBV7-9 and TRBJ2-6, with D possibly matching TRBD1 (7 bases). CDR3 size: 17 residues. Trimming removed 5 bases from V and 0 bases from J, with 14 bases in between. Germline CDR1 reads SEHNR; CDR2 reads FQNEAQ (reference sequence). DNA for the CDR3: TGTGCCAGCAGCCCAGGGGGAGGTCCCTCTGGGGCCAACGTCCTGACTTTC. This gives the protein CASSPGGGPSGANVLTF.

The gene calls are TRBV7-2 and TRBJ1-6; D gene unclear. This CDR3 spans 17 amino acids. Germline V gene sequence: CDR1 SGHTA, CDR2 FQGNSA. Trimming left V 7 bases short and J 6 bases short, with 22 bases between. The CDR3 nucleotides are TGTGCCAGCACCCTACTAGCTAACGTTGTGACTAATTCACCCCTCCACTTT. This codes for CASTLLANVVTNSPLHF.

The chain combines TRBV5-1 with TRBJ1-5, with a weak D call TRBD1 (5 bases). V was shortened by 0 bases and J by 1 base, with 8 bases between the two germline ends. The CDR3 runs 15 residues. In germline, CDR1 is SGHRS, CDR2 YFSETQ. The CDR3 DNA reads TGCGCCAGCAGCTTGGACCCAGGGAGCAATCAGCCCCAGCATTTT. Translation: CASSLDPGSNQPQHF. Supplemented by reference TRBV5-1 and TRBJ1-5, the full variable domain reads KAGVTQTPRYLIKTRGQQVTLSCSPISGHRSVSWYQQTPGQGLQFLFEYFSETQRNKGNFPGRFSGRQFSNSRSEMNVSTLELGDSALYLCASSLDPGSNQPQHFGDGTRLSIL.

This clonotype appeared many times. The gene calls are TRBV7-2 and TRBJ1-2; a weak D match, TRBD1 (5 bases). The CDR3 runs to 13 residues. Trimming took 3 bases from V and 1 from J, leaving 6 bases between them. CDR1 and CDR2 (germline): SGHTA, FQGNSA. CDR3 loop: CASSFDSNYGYTF. The CDR3 DNA reads TGTGCCAGCAGCTTCGACAGTAACTATGGCTACACCTTC.

This clonotype has more than one count but fewer than ten. The gene calls are TRBV30 and TRBJ1-1; no clear D. The germline CDR1 and CDR2 sequences are GTSNPN and SVGIG (reference sequence). V dropped 3 bases and J dropped 5 bases, with 10 bases sitting between them. The length of the CDR3 is 12 residues. CDR3 bases: TGTGCCTGGAGATTTTTAGTGACTGAAGCTTTCTTT. Protein product: CAWRFLVTEAFF.

The V gene is TRBV7-2, the J gene TRBJ1-1; D is ambiguous. Trimming cost V 2 bases and J 1 base, with 5 bases left between them. The CDR3 is made up of 13 amino acids. The germline CDR1 and CDR2 sequences are SGHTA and FQGNSA. This CDR3 reads CASSLTENTEAFF. The CDR3 DNA reads TGTGCCAGCAGCTTAACAGAGAACACTGAAGCTTTCTTT.

By share, this clonotype counts as medium-sized. The chain couples TRBV25-1 to TRBJ2-3; D is ambiguous. Germline lookup yields CDR1 MGHDK and CDR2 SYGVNS. This CDR3 is built from 14 residues. The germline V and J ends were trimmed by 7 bases and 2 bases, with 13 bases remaining between them. The CDR3 loop is CASTKTGFTDTQYF. CDR3 sequence (DNA): TGTGCCAGCACCAAGACCGGGTTCACAGATACGCAGTATTTT.

This clonotype was counted between two and nine times. This chain uses TRBV6-2 or TRBV6-3 with TRBJ2-1; tentative D call: TRBD2 (6 bases). Looked up from germline, CDR1 is MNHEY and CDR2 is SVGEGT. The CDR3 runs to 16 residues. V lost 0 bases and J lost 8, with 17 bases in between. The CDR3 DNA reads TGTGCCAGCAGTTACTCGGCGGGGACCGGGGTCCATGAGCAGTTCTTC. This translates into CASSYSAGTGVHEQFF.

In its sample, this clonotype was seen many times. This chain joins TRBV5-5 and TRBJ1-4, with 7 nucleotides matching TRBD1. The CDR3 covers 13 residues. Germline CDR1 is SGHKS and CDR2 is YYEKEE (reference sequence). J lost 13 bases, V lost 2 bases, and 8 bases had no gene match. The CDR3 DNA reads TGTGCCAGCAGCTTAGGAGGGGGCGAAGGACTGTTTTTT. This codes for CASSLGGGEGLFF.

This clonotype showed up just a few times. In DNA, the CDR3 is TGTGCCAGCAGCTTAGCGGGGGTCCAAGAGACCCAGTACTTC. This translates into CASSLAGVQETQYF. The chain is built from TRBV11-2 and TRBJ2-5; tentatively, D is TRBD2 (6 bases). The germline CDR1 and CDR2 sequences are SGHAT and FQNNGV. This CDR3 has 14 residues. The V and J ends lost 1 base and 1 base respectively, with 7 bases between them.

This clonotype was observed a handful of times. The V gene is TRBV6-5, the J gene TRBJ1-1; D ambiguous. Germline CDR1 and CDR2: MNHEY and SVGAGI. Deletions cut 0 bases from V and 5 bases from J, with 7 bases between. CDR3 length: 13 amino acids. The CDR3 sequence: CASSYSASTEAFF. The CDR3 nucleotides are TGTGCCAGCAGTTACTCTGCCAGTACTGAAGCTTTCTTT.